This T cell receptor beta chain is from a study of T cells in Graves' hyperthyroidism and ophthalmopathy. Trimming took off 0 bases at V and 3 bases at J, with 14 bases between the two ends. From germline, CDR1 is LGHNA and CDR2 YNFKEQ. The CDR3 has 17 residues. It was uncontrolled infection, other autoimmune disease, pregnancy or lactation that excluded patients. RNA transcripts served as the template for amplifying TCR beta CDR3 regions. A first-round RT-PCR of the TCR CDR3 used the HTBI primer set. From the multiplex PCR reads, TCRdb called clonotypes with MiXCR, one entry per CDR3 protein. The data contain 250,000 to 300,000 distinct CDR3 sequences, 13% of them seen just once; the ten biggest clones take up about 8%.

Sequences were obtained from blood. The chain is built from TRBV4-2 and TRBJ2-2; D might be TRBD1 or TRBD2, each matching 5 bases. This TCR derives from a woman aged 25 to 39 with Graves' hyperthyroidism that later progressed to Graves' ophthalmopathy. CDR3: CASSQDFRDPDTGELFF. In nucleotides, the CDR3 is TGTGCCAGCAGCCAAGATTTTCGGGACCCAGACACCGGGGAGCTGTTTTTT.